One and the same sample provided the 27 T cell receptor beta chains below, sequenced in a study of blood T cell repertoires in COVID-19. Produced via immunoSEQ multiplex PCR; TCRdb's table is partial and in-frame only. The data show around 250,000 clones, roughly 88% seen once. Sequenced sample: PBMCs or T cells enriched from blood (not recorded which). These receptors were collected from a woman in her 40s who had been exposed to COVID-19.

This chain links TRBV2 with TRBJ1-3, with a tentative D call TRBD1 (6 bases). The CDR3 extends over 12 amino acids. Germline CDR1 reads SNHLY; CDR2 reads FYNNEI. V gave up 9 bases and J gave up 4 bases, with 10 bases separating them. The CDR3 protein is CASSTGGNTIYF. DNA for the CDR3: TGTGCCAGTTCCACAGGGGGAAACACCATATATTTT.

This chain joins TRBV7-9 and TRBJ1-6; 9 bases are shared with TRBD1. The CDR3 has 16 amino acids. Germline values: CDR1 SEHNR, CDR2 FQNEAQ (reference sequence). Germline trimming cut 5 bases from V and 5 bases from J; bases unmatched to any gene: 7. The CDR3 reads CASSKLDRGNNSPLHF. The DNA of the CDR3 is TGTGCCAGCAGCAAGCTGGACAGGGGAAATAATTCACCCCTCCACTTT.

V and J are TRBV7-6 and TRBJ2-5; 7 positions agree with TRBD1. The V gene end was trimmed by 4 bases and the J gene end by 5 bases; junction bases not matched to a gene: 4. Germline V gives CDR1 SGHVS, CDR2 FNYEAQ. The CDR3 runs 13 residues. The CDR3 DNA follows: TGTGCCAGCAGCTACAGGGGCTCGGAGACCCAGTACTTC. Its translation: CASSYRGSETQYF.

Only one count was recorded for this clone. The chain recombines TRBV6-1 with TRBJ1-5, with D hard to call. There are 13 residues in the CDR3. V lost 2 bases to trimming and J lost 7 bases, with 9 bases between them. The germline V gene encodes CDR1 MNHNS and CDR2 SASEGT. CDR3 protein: CASSESGRQPQHF. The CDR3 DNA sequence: TGTGCCAGCAGTGAATCGGGTCGGCAGCCCCAGCATTTT.

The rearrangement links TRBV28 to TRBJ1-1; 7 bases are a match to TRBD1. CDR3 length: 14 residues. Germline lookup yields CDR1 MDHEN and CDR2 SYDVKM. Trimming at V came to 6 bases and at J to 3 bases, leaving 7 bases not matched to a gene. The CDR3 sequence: CASRLTTGHTEAFF. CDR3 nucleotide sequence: TGTGCCAGCAGGTTAACGACAGGGCACACTGAAGCTTTCTTT.

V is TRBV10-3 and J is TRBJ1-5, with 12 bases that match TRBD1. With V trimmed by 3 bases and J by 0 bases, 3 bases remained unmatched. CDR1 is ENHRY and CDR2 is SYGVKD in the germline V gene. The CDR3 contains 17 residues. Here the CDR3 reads CAISDGDRGLSNQPQHF. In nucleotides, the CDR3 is TGTGCCATCAGTGACGGGGACAGGGGGCTTAGCAATCAGCCCCAGCATTTT.

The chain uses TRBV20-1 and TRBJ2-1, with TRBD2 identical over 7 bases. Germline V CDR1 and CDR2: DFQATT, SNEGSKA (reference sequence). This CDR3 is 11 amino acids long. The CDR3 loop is CRTSTGTKQFF. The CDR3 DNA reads TGCAGGACCTCCACGGGGACTAAGCAGTTCTTC.

The CDR3 protein is CASTQGGGRTEAFF. CDR3 DNA: TGTGCCAGTACCCAAGGGGGGGGGCGCACTGAAGCTTTCTTT. This sequence joins TRBV19 and TRBJ1-1; tentative D call: TRBD1 (6 bases). Trimming pared 7 bases from V and 4 bases from J, leaving 16 bases between. This CDR3 is 14 amino acids long. Germline CDR1 reads LNHDA; CDR2 reads SQIVND (reference sequence).

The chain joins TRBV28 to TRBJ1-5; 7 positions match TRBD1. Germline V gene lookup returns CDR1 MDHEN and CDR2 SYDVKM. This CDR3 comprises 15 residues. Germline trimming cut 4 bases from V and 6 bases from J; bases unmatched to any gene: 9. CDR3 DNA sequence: TGTGCCAGCAGTTCACCGGGACAGTCGGGTCAGCCCCAGCATTTT. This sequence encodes CASSSPGQSGQPQHF.

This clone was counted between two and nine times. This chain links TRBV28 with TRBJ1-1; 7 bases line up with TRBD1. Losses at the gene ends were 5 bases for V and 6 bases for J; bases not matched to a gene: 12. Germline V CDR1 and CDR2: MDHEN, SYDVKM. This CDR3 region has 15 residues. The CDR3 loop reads CASSAQVYRGPEAFF. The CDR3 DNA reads TGTGCCAGCAGTGCCCAAGTATACAGGGGACCTGAAGCTTTCTTT. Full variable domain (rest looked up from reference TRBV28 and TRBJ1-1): DVKVTQSSRYLVKRTGEKVFLECVQDMDHENMFWYRQDPGLGLRLIYFSYDVKMKEKGDIPEGYSVSREKKERFSLILESASTNQTSMYLCASSAQVYRGPEAFFGQGTRLTVV.

The CDR3, as DNA: TGCAGCGTTGAGTTGGGCCTGAACACTGAAGCTTTCTTT. It is translated as CSVELGLNTEAFF. The chain has TRBV29-1 and TRBJ1-1; D gene uncertain. In germline, CDR1 is SQVTM, CDR2 ANQGSEA. The V end lost 3 bases, the J end lost 0 bases, and 8 bases lay between the germline ends. The CDR3 runs to 13 residues.

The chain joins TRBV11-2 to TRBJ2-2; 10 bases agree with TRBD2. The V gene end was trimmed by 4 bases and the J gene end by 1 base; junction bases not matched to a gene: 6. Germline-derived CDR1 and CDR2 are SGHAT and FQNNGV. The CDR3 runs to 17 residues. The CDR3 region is CASSSGLAWMNTGELFF. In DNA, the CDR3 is TGTGCCAGCAGCTCGGGACTAGCGTGGATGAACACCGGGGAGCTGTTTTTT. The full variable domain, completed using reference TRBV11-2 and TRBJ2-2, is EAGVAQSPRYKIIEKRQSVAFWCNPISGHATLYWYQQILGQGPKLLIQFQNNGVVDDSQLPKDRFSAERLKGVDSTLKIQPAKLEDSAVYLCASSSGLAWMNTGELFFGEGSRLTVL.

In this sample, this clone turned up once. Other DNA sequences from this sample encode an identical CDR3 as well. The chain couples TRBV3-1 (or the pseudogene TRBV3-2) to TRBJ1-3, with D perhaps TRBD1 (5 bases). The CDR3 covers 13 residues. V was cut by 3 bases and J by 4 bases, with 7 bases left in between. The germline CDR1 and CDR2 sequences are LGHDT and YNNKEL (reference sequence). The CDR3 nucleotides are TGTGCCAGCAGCCAGGGGGGGGGAAACACCATATATTTT. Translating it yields CASSQGGGNTIYF.

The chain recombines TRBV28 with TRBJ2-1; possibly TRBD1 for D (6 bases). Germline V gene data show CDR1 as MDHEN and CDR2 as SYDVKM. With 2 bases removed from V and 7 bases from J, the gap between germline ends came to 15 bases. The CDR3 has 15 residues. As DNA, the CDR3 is TGTGCCAGCAGTTTACTCTCAACAGGGAGAAATGAGCAGTTCTTC. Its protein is CASSLLSTGRNEQFF.

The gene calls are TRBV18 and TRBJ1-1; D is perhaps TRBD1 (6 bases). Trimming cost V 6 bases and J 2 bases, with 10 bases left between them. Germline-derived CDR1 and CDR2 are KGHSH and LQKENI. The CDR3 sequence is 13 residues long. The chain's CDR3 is CASSSTGNTEAFF. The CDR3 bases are TGTGCCAGCTCGTCGACAGGAAACACTGAAGCTTTCTTT.

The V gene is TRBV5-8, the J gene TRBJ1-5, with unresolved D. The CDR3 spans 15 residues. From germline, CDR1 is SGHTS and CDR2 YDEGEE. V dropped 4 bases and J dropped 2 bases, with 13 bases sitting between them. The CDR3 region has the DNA TGTGCCAGCAGCAAGGGAGAGTCTCGCAATCAGCCCCAGCATTTT. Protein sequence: CASSKGESRNQPQHF.

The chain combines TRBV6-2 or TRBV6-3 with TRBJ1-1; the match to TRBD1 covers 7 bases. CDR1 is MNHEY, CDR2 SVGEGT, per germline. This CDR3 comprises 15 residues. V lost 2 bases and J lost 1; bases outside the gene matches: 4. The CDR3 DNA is TGTGCCAGCAGTTACCTGGGACAGTCGAACACTGAAGCTTTCTTT. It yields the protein CASSYLGQSNTEAFF.

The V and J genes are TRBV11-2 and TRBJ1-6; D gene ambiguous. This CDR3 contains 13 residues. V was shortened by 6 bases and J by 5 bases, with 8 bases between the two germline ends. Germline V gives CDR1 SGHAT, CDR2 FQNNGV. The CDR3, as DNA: TGTGCCAGCAGTTCACGAGATAATTCACCCCTCCACTTT. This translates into CASSSRDNSPLHF.

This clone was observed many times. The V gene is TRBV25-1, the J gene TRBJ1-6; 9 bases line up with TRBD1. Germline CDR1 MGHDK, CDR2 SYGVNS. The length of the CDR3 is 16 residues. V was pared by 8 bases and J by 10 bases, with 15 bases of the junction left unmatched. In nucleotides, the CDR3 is TGTGCCAGCCACCAGGGGAGACAGGGGGTAGTATCACCCCTCCACTTT. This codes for CASHQGRQGVVSPLHF.

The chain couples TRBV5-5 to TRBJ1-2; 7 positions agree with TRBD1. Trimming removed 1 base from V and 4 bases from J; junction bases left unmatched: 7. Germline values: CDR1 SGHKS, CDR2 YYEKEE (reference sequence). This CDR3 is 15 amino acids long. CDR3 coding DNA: TGTGCCAGCAGCTTGAACGAGGGGGCTACCTATGGCTACACCTTC. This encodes CASSLNEGATYGYTF.

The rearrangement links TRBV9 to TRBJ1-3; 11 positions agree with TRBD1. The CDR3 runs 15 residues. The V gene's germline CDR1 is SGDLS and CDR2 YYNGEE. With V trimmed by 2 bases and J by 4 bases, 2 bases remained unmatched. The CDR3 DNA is TGTGCCAGCAGCGTCGGACAGGGGGCAGGAAACACCATATATTTT. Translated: CASSVGQGAGNTIYF. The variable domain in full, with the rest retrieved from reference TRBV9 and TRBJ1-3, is DSGVTQTPKHLITATGQRVTLRCSPRSGDLSVYWYQQSLDQGLQFLIQYYNGEERAKGNILERFSAQQFPDLHSELNLSSLELGDSALYFCASSVGQGAGNTIYFGEGSWLTVV.

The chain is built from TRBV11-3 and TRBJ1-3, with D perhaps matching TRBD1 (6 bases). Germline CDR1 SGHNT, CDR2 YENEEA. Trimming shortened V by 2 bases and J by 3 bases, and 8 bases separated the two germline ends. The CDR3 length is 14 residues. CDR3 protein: CASSLQGGGNTIYF. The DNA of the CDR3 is TGTGCCAGCAGCTTACAAGGGGGTGGAAACACCATATATTTT.

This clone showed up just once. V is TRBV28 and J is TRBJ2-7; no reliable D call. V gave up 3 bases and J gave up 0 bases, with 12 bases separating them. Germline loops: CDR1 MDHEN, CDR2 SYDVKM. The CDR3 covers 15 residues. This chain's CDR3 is CASSFAAESSYEQYF. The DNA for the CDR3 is TGTGCCAGCAGTTTTGCGGCAGAGAGCTCCTACGAGCAGTACTTC. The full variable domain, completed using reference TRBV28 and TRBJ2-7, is DVKVTQSSRYLVKRTGEKVFLECVQDMDHENMFWYRQDPGLGLRLIYFSYDVKMKEKGDIPEGYSVSREKKERFSLILESASTNQTSMYLCASSFAAESSYEQYFGPGTRLTVT.

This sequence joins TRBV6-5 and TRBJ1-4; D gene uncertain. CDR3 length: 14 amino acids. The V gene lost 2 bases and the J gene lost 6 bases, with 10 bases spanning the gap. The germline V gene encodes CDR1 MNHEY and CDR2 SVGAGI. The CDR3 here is CASSYAPGDEKLFF. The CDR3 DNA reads TGTGCCAGCAGTTACGCACCCGGGGATGAAAAACTGTTTTTT.

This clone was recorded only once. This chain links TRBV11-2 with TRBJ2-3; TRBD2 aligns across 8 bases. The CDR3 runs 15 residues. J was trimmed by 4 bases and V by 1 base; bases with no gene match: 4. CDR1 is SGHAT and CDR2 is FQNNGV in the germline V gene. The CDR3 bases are TGTGCCAGCAGCTTAGCGGGAGGGCCCCCAGATACGCAGTATTTT. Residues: CASSLAGGPPDTQYF. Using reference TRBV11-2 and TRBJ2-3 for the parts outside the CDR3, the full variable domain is EAGVAQSPRYKIIEKRQSVAFWCNPISGHATLYWYQQILGQGPKLLIQFQNNGVVDDSQLPKDRFSAERLKGVDSTLKIQPAKLEDSAVYLCASSLAGGPPDTQYFGPGTRLTVL.

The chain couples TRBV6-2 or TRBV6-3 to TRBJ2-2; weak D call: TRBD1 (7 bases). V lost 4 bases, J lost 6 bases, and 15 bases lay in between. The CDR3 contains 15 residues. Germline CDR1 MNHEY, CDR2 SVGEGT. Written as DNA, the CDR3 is TGTGCCAGCAGTTCCATCCAGGGGGAGGCCGGGGAGCTGTTTTTT. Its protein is CASSSIQGEAGELFF.

In DNA form, the CDR3 reads TGTGCCAGCAGCCTCCAACCCAGGAACACTGAAGCTTTCTTT. This codes for CASSLQPRNTEAFF. The V and J genes are TRBV7-9 and TRBJ1-1; D uncertain. Trimming stripped 5 bases from V and 1 base from J, with 11 bases between. The CDR3 sequence is 14 residues long. Germline CDR1 SEHNR, CDR2 FQNEAQ (reference sequence).